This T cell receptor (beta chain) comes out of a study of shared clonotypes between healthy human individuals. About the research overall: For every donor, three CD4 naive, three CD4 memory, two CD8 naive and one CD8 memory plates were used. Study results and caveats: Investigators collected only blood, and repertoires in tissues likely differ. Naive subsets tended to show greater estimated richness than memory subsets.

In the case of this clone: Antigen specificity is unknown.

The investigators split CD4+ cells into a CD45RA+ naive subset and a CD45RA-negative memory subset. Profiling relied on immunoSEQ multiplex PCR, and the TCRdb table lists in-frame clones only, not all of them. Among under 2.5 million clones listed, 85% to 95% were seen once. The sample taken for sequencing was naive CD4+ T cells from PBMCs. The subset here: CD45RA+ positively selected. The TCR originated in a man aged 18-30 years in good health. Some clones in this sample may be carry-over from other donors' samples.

CDR3 nucleotides: TGTGCCAGCAGCCCGGACGGAGGATCCCTCTACGAGCAGTACTTC. Translated, it gives CASSPDGGSLYEQYF. The V gene is TRBV5-5, the J gene TRBJ2-7; TRBD2 might be the D (5 bases). The CDR3 extends over 15 amino acids. Germline CDR1 SGHKS, CDR2 YYEKEE (reference sequence). Trimming stripped 4 bases from V and 3 bases from J, with 17 bases between.